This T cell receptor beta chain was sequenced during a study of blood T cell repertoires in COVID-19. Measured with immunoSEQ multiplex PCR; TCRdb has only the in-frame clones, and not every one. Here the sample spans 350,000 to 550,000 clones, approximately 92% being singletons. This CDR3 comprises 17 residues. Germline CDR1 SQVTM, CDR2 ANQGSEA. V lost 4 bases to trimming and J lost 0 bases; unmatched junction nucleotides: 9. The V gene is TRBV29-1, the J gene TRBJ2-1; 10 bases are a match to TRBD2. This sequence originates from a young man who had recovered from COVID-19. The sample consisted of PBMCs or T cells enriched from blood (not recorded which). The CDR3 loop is CSVVLAGVGSSYNEQFF. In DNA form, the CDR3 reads TGCAGCGTTGTCCTAGCGGGAGTGGGGAGCTCCTACAATGAGCAGTTCTTC.